This is a list of T cell receptor beta chains from one sample in a study of cytomegalovirus exposure and HLA in healthy donors. Sequencing used immunoSEQ multiplex PCR; TCRdb keeps in-frame clones, though not all of them. The sample records more than 200,000 clones, roughly four fifths being singletons. Specimen: PBMCs. These receptors all stem from a girl aged 2-9 years in good health and CMV-seronegative. Each CDR3 is given with its conserved first and last residue. Clone size, where shown, is once, few, many, or a class for clones that have expanded.

TRBJ2-5,TRBV13,few,CASSLKGGGWTQYF
TRBJ2-2,TRBV5-1,-,CASSLALLAGDNTGELFF
TRBJ1-4,TRBV6-6,-,CASTPGTGGSLGKLFF
TRBJ1-1,TRBV2,-,CASTGRGRGIGEAFF
TRBJ2-7,TRBV19,-,CASSIGQAYEQYF
TRBJ1-4,TRBV5-1,-,CASGVEGRNEKLFF
TRBJ2-1,TRBV27,-,CASSPSWASASYNEQFF
-,TRBV11-2,once,CASSYHSGNYEQYF
TRBJ2-5,TRBV4-2,-,CASSQEGEGTKGTETQYF
TRBJ1-1,TRBV19,-,CASSLLPPGHSLPEAFF
TRBJ1-3,TRBV13,-,CASSRIGGQPRPGNTIYF
TRBJ2-3,TRBV6-5,-,CASSASGGNTDTQYF
TRBJ2-7,TRBV19,-,CASSTGTGAHEQYF
TRBJ2-7,TRBV21-1,-,CASSKGSGGRPEQYF
TRBJ2-7,TRBV5-1,few,CASSLASPGLSPYEQYF
TRBJ1-4,TRBV6-6,-,CATRDRDNEKLFF
TRBJ1-1,TRBV7-9,-,CASSFSRQGIGSKAEAFF
TRBJ2-7,TRBV4-1,-,CASSQHRNYEQYF
TRBJ2-1,TRBV27,-,CASSLSGLAGGGNEQFF
TRBJ2-1,TRBV11-2,-,CASSLVFAGFYNEQFF
TRBJ1-2,TRBV7-3,-,CASSTGQGSNGYTF
TRBJ2-7,TRBV6-5,-,CASSTSSGSWNEQYF
TRBJ1-2,TRBV27,-,CASSEGQQGYYGYTF
TRBJ1-1,TRBV5-1,-,CASSRRDTILNTEAFF
TRBJ2-7,TRBV27,-,CASSVSGTGRNEQYF
TRBJ1-2,TRBV7-2,-,CASSLGTTNYGYTF
TRBJ2-7,TRBV30,-,CAWAGQGAYEQYF